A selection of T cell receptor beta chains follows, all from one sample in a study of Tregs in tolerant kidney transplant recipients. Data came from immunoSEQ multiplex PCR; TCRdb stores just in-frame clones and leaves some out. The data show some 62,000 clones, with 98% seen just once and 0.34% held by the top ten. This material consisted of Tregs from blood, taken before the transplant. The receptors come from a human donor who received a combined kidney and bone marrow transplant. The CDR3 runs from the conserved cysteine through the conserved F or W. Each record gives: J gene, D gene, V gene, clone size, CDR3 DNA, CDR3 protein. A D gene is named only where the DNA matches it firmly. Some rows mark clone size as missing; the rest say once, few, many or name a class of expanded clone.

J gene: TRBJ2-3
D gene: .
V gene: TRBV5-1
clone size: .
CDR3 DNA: TGCGCCAGCAGGTCGGGAATGAGCACAGATACGCAGTATTTT
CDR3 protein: CASRSGMSTDTQYF

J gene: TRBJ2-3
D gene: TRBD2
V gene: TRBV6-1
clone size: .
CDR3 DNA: TGTGCCAGCACCACGGGACTAGCGGGAGCAGATACGCAGTATTTT
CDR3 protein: CASTTGLAGADTQYF

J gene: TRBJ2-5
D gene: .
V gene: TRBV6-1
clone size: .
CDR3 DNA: TGTGCCAGCAGTGACAGGGGAACGAACCAAGAGACCCAGTACTTC
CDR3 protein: CASSDRGTNQETQYF

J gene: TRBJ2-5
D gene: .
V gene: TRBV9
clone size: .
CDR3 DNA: TGTGCCAGCAGCGTCTCCATTAGCCCCATACAAGAGACCCAGTACTTC
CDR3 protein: CASSVSISPIQETQYF

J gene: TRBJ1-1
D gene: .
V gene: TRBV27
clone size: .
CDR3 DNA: TGTGCCAGCAGTTTAATTCCGCAGAAGAACACTGAAGCTTTCTTT
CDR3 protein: CASSLIPQKNTEAFF

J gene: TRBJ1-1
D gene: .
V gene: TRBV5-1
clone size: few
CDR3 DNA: TGCGCCAGCAGCTTGTACCGGGTGGGGAACACTGAAGCTTTCTTT
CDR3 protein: CASSLYRVGNTEAFF

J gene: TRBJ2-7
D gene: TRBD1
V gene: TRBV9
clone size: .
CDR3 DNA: TGTGCCAGCAGCCCCCCGGGACAGATCTACGAGCAGTACTTC
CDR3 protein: CASSPPGQIYEQYF

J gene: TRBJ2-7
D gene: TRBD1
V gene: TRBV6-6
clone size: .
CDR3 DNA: TGTGCCAGCACCTTACAGGGGGGAACCTACGAGCAGTACTTC
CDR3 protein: CASTLQGGTYEQYF

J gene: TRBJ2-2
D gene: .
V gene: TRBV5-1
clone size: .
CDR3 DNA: TGCGCCAGCAGCTTGGTAATAGGGGGTGACACCGGGGAGCTGTTTTTT
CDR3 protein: CASSLVIGGDTGELFF

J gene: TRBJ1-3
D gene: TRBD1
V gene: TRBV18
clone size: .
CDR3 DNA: TGTGCCAGCTCCCGGACAGGGGCTGGAGGAAACACCATATATTTT
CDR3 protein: CASSRTGAGGNTIYF

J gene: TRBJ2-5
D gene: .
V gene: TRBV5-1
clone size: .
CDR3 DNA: TGCGCCAGCAGCCCGAGGACTGAAGAGACCCAGTACTTC
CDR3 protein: CASSPRTEETQYF

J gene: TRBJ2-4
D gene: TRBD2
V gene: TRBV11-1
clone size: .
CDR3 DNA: TGTGCCAGCAGCGCAAGACGGGAGGACATTCAGTACTTC
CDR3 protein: CASSARREDIQYF

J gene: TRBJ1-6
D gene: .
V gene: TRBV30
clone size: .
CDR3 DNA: TGTGCCTCAACAGGGAACGATTCACCCCTCCACTTT
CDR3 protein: CASTGNDSPLHF

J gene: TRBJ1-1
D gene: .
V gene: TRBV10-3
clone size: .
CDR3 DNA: TGTGCCATCACCCTAGGGGGTAACACTGAAGCTTTCTTT
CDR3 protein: CAITLGGNTEAFF

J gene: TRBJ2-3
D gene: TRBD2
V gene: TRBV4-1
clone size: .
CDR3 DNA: TGCGCCAGCTCCGAAAGCGGGGGGGGCACAGATACGCAGTATTTT
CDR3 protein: CASSESGGGTDTQYF

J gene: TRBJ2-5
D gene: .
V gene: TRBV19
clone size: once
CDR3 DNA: TGTGCCAGTAGTAAGACAGGACTTCAAGAGACCCAGTACTTC
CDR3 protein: CASSKTGLQETQYF

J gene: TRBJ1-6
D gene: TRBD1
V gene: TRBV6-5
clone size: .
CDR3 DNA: TGTGCCAGCAGTGAGACAGGGTCACCCCTCCACTTT
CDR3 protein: CASSETGSPLHF

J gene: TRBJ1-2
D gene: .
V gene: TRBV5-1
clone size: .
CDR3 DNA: TGCGCCTCAGCGGGAAGCCTCGATGGCTACACCTTC
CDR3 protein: CASAGSLDGYTF

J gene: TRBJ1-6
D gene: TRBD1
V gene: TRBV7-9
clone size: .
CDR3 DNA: TGTGCCAGCAGCTTAGCAAGGACAGGGGGCGATTCACCCCTCCACTTT
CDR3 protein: CASSLARTGGDSPLHF

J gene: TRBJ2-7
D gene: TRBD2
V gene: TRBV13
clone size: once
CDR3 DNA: TGTGCCAGCAGCTTCCAGCGGGGGCGTCGAGAGCAGTACTTC
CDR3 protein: CASSFQRGRREQYF

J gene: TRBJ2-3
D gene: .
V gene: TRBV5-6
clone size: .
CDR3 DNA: TGTGCCAGCAGCTTATTGGGGCGGCCAGATACGCAGTATTTT
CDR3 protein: CASSLLGRPDTQYF

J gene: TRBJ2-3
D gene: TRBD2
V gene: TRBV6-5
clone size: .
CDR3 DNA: TGTGCCAGCATGGGCGGGAGTAGTGGGGATACGCAGTATTTT
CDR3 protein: CASMGGSSGDTQYF

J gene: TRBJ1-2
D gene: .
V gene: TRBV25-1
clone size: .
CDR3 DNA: TGTGCCAGCAGTGCAGGCTATGGCTACACCTTC
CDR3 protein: CASSAGYGYTF

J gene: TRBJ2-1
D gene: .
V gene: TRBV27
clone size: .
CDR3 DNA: TGTGCCAGTCGGCGGATTGGCGGGGATGAGCAGTTCTTC
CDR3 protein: CASRRIGGDEQFF

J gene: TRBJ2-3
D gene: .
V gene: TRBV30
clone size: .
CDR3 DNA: TGTGCCTGGAGCAGGGGGGCCCCCCGTGTTACGCAGTATTTT
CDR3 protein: CAWSRGAPRVTQYF

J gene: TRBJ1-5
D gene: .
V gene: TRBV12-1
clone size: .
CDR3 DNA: TGTGCCAGCAGCTCCGACATTAATCAGCCCCAGCATTTT
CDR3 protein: CASSSDINQPQHF

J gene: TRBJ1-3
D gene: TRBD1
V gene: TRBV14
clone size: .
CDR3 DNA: TGTGCCAGCAAGGGACAGGGGGCGCAGGGGCCTGGAAACACCATATATTTT
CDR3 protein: CASKGQGAQGPGNTIYF

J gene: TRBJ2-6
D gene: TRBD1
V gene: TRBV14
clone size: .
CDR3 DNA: TGTGCCAGCAGCCACCTCCGGGACAGGGGGCGCTTTGGGGCCAACGTCCTGACTTTC
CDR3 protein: CASSHLRDRGRFGANVLTF

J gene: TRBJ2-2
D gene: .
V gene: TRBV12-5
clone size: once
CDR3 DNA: TGTGCTAGTGGACCTACAGGGCTTACGAACACCGGGGAGCTGTTTTTT
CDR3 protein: CASGPTGLTNTGELFF

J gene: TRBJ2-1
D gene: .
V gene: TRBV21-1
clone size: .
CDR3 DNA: TGTGCCAGCACCGCTAGCGGGAGTTCCCATCGGAAGCAGTTCTTC
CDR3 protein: CASTASGSSHRKQFF

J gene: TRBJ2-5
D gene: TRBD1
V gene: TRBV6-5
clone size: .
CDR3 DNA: TGTGCCAGCAGGGTCGACAGGGGGCGACAGACCCAGTACTTC
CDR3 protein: CASRVDRGRQTQYF

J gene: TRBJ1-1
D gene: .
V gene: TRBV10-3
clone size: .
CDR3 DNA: TGTGCCATCAGTGAGGAGAACTTGAACACTGAAGCTTTCTTT
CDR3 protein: CAISEENLNTEAFF

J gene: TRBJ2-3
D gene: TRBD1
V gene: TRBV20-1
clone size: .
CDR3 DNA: TGCAGCGATCGGGACAGACGGCAGTATTTT
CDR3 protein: CSDRDRRQYF

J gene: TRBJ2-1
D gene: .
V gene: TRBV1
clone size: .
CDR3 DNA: TGCACCAGCAGCCAAGTGGCTAGCGGGGGGTCAGAACAATACAATGAGCAGTTCTTC
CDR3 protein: CTSSQVASGGSEQYNEQFF

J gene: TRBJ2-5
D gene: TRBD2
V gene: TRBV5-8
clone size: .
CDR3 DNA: TGTGCCAGCAGCTTGGGACTAGCGGAAGCGGAGACCCAGTACTTC
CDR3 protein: CASSLGLAEAETQYF

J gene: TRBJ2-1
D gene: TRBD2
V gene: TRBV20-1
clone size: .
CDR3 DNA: TGCAGTGCTACGGGACTAGAGGAGCAGTTCTTC
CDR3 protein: CSATGLEEQFF

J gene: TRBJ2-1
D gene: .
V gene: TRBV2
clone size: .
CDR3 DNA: TGTGCCAGCATTGCCTACTCCCCCGGGGGAGAGCAGTTCTTC
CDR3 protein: CASIAYSPGGEQFF

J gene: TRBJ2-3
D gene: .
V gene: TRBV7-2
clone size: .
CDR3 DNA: TGTGCCAGCAGCTACTACTCAGTAGATACGCAGTATTTT
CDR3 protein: CASSYYSVDTQYF

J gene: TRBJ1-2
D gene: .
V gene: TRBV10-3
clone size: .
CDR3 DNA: TGTGCCATCAGCGGCCGACCGGGAGTCGACGCCCCCCTCTATGGCTACACCTTC
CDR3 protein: CAISGRPGVDAPLYGYTF

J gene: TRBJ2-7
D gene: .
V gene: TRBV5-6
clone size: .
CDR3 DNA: TGTGCCAGCAGCTTGGTAGGGGCAGCCGAGCAGTACTTC
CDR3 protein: CASSLVGAAEQYF

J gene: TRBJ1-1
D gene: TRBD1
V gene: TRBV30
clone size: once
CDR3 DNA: TGTGCCTGGAGTGTCGTGGGCGACAGGGCTGGAAACACTGAAGCTTTCTTT
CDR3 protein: CAWSVVGDRAGNTEAFF

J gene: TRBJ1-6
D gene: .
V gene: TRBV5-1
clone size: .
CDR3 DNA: TGCGCCAGCTCGGTTATGAATAATTCACCCCTCCACTTT
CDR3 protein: CASSVMNNSPLHF

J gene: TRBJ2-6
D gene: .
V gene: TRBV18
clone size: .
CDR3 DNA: TGTGCCAGCTCACCAACTTCTGGGGCCAACGTCCTGACTTTC
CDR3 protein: CASSPTSGANVLTF

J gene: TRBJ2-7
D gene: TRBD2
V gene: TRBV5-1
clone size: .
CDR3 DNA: TGCGCCAGCAGCCAGCTTGGGACTAACTACGAGCAGTACTTC
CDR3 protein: CASSQLGTNYEQYF

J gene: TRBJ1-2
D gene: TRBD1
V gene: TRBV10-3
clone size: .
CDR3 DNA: TGTGCCATCAGTGATGCCGGGACAGGGTTAGGCTACACCTTC
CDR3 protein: CAISDAGTGLGYTF

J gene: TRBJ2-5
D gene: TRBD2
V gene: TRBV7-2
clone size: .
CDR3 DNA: TGTGCCAGCAGCCCGCGACTAGCGGGGGGGCAGGGAGAGACCCAGTACTTC
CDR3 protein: CASSPRLAGGQGETQYF

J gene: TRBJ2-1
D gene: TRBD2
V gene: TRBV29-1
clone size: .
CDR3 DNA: TGCAGCGTTGAGTCTGGTCTAGCGGGAGCCCTCCCCCTGTACAATGAGCAGTTCTTC
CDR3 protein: CSVESGLAGALPLYNEQFF

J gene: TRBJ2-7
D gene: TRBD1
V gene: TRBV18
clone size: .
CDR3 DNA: TGTGCCAGCTCACCCGGGACAGGGGTGTACGAGCAGTACTTC
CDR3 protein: CASSPGTGVYEQYF

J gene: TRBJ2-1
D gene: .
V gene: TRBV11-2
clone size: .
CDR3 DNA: TGTGCCAGCAGCCTCGGACATTTCCTAGACTCCTACAATGAGCAGTTCTTC
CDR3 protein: CASSLGHFLDSYNEQFF

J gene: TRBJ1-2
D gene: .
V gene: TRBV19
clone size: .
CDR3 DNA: TGTGCCAGTAGTATCAGGGGCCCCTATGGCTACACCTTC
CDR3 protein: CASSIRGPYGYTF

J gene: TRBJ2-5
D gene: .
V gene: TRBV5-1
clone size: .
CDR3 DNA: TGCGCCAGCAGCTTGGGGGGCTCTAGGGAGACCCAGTACTTC
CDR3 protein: CASSLGGSRETQYF

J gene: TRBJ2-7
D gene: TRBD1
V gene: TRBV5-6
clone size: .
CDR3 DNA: TGTGCCAGCAGCTGGGTAGGACAGGACTTATACGAGCAGTACTTC
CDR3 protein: CASSWVGQDLYEQYF

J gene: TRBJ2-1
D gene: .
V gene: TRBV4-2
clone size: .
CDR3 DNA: TGTGCCAGCAGCCAAGTTTCCGCAGATCCAGCCTACAATGAGCAGTTCTTC
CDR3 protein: CASSQVSADPAYNEQFF

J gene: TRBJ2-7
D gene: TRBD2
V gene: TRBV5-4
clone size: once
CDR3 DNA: TGTGCCAGCAGCTGGGGACTAGCGGGAGGTCGTTACGAGCAGTACTTC
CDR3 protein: CASSWGLAGGRYEQYF

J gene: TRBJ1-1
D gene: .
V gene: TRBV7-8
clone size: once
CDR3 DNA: TGTGCCAGCAGCTCCGTAATGAACACTGAAGCTTTCTTT
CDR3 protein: CASSSVMNTEAFF

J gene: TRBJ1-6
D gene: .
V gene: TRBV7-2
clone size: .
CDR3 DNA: TGTGCCAGCAGCCCCCCGAATCCGGGAAATTCACCCCTCCACTTT
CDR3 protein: CASSPPNPGNSPLHF

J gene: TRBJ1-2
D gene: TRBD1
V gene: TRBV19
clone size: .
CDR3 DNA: TGTGCCAGTAGTATTCAGGGGGCCTATGGCTACACCTTC
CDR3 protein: CASSIQGAYGYTF

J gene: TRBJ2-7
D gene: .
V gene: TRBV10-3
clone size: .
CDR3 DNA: TGTGCCATCAGTGAAATTTCTTACGAGCAGTACTTC
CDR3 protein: CAISEISYEQYF